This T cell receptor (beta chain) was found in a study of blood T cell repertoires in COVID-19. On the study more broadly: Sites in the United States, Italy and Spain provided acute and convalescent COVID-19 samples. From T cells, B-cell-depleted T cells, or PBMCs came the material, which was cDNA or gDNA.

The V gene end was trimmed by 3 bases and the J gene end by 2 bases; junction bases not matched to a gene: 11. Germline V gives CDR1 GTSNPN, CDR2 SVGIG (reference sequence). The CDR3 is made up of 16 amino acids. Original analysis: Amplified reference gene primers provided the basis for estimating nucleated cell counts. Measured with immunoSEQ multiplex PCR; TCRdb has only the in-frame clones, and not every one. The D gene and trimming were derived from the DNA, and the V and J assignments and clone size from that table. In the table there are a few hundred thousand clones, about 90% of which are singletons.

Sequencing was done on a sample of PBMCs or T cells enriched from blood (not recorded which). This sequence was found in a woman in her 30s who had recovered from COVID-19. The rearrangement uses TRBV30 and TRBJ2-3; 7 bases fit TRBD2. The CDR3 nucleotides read TGTGCCTGGAGGCCGGTAGTCGGGAGGTTCACAGATACGCAGTATTTT. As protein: CAWRPVVGRFTDTQYF.